The source of this T cell receptor beta chain is a study of blood T cell repertoires in COVID-19. Looking at the study overall: PBMCs, B-cell-depleted T cells, or T cells provided the cDNA or gDNA that made up the material.

As handled by the study authors: How many nucleated cells were present was estimated from reference gene primer amplification. Using immunoSEQ multiplex PCR, the repertoire was profiled, and TCRdb retains in-frame clones only, with some absent. The V and J calls and clone size were taken over from that table, and D and trimming were inferred from the DNA. The profile shows more than 300,000 clones, about 85% of them singletons. There are 12 residues in the CDR3. CDR1 is SQVTM, CDR2 ANQGSEA, per germline. The V end lost 4 bases, the J end lost 1 base, and 7 bases lay between the germline ends. This chain uses TRBV29-1 with TRBJ1-1; D call uncertain. This TCR was recovered from a woman younger than 45 who had recovered from COVID-19. The specimen was PBMCs or T cells enriched from blood (not recorded which). The CDR3 reads CSVGWPNTEAFF. The CDR3 DNA sequence: TGCAGCGTTGGATGGCCGAACACTGAAGCTTTCTTT.